The clone carrying this T cell receptor (beta chain) was seen just once. These data originate in a study of blood T cell repertoires in COVID-19. Study-wide context: Italy, Spain and the United States were the sources of the convalescent and acute COVID-19 samples. Sample material is recorded as cDNA or gDNA derived from T cells, B-cell-depleted T cells, or PBMCs.

The CDR3 extends over 19 amino acids. The germline V gene encodes CDR1 LGHNA and CDR2 YSLEER. The V and J ends lost 0 bases and 5 bases, in that order; junction bases with no gene match: 13. Methods used by the authors: Researchers report that nucleated cell counts were estimated from reference gene primer amplification. Produced via immunoSEQ multiplex PCR; TCRdb's table is partial and in-frame only. V, J and clone size reflect that table, while D and trimming were determined from the DNA. The sample lists 35,000 to 50,000 clones, approximately 88% occurring once. The chain recombines TRBV4-3 with TRBJ2-1; 10 positions agree with TRBD2. The TCR sequence derives from a human donor in a cohort sampled during active COVID-19. Material: peripheral blood. The CDR3: CASSQDRGPQRGGHNEQFF. Here the CDR3 DNA reads TGCGCCAGCAGCCAAGATCGGGGCCCCCAGCGGGGGGGCCACAATGAGCAGTTCTTC.